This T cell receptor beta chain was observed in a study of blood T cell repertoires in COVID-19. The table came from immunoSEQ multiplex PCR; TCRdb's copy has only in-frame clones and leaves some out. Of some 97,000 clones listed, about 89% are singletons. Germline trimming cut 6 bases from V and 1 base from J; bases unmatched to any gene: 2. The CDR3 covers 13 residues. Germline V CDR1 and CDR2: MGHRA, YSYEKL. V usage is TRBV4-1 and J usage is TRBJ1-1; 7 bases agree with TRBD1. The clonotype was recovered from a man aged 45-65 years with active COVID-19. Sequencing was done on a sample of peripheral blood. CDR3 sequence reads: CASSQGENTEAFF. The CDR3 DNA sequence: TGCGCCAGCAGTCAGGGGGAGAACACTGAAGCTTTCTTT.